A selection of T cell receptor beta chains follows, all from one sample in a study of shared clonotypes between healthy human individuals. This table comes from immunoSEQ multiplex PCR, and its TCRdb copy is limited to in-frame clones, with some not included. The sample consists of some 2 million clones, less than 95% of them appearing once. The sequenced sample consisted of naive CD8+ T cells sorted from blood. These receptors were collected from a man in his late teens or twenties in good health. CDR3s include the opening cysteine and the closing phenylalanine or tryptophan. D genes are given only for firm matches. Rows give clone size only sometimes, using once, few, many, or a class for an expanded clone.

15	few	.	TRBV19	TRBJ1-6	TGTGCCAGTAAAGACACGAGCTTCGTTAATTCACCCCTCCACTTT	CASKDTSFVNSPLHF
13	.	TRBD2	TRBV27	TRBJ2-7	TGTGCCAGCAGTATAGCGGGGTCCTACGAGCAGTACTTC	CASSIAGSYEQYF
15	.	.	TRBV27	TRBJ2-3	TGTGCCAGCGCACGTGGGTCCGCCCGCACAGATACGCAGTATTTT	CASARGSARTDTQYF
15	.	TRBD2	TRBV7-6	TRBJ2-7	TGTGCCAGCAGCTTAGGGTTAGCGGGAGGGAGCGAGCAGTACTTC	CASSLGLAGGSEQYF
16	.	TRBD1	TRBV10-3	TRBJ1-2	TGTGCCATCAGTGATCTCTCGACAGGGCTGGTCTATGGCTACACCTTC	CAISDLSTGLVYGYTF
14	.	TRBD1	TRBV28	TRBJ1-1	TGTGCCAGCAGTCACAGGGGAGCGAACACTGAAGCTTTCTTT	CASSHRGANTEAFF
12	.	TRBD2	TRBV5-1	TRBJ2-5	TGCGCCAGCTTGGGACTAGGGGAGACCCAGTACTTC	CASLGLGETQYF
13	.	.	TRBV7-9	TRBJ2-3	TGTGCCAGTACCGAACCCACTTCAGATACGCAGTATTTT	CASTEPTSDTQYF
13	.	.	TRBV28	TRBJ2-1	TGTGCCAGCAGCAGCCCCAGCCACAATGAGCAGTTCTTC	CASSSPSHNEQFF
15	.	TRBD1	TRBV19	TRBJ2-5	TGTGCCAGTAGTACCTCGGACAGGGGGCGAGAGACCCAGTACTTC	CASSTSDRGRETQYF
18	.	TRBD1	TRBV19	TRBJ1-5	TGTGCCAGTAGTATAGATTTAAGGACAGGGGATTACAATCAGCCCCAGCATTTT	CASSIDLRTGDYNQPQHF
11	.	.	TRBV6-5	TRBJ2-7	TGTGCCAGCAGTTATGGAGCGGAGCAGTACTTC	CASSYGAEQYF
20	.	.	TRBV4-1	TRBJ2-1	TGCGCCAGCAGGCCTTTGCCAGGGGGGGATGTTAGTTACCCACCCAATGAGCAGTTCTTC	CASRPLPGGDVSYPPNEQFF
14	.	.	TRBV7-9	TRBJ1-5	TGTGCCAGCAGCCTCGGACAGCTAAATCAGCCCCAGCATTTT	CASSLGQLNQPQHF
16	.	TRBD2	TRBV7-9	TRBJ2-3	TGTGCCAGCAGCTTAACAGCGGGGGGGCGGATAGATACGCAGTATTTT	CASSLTAGGRIDTQYF
17	.	TRBD1	TRBV5-1	TRBJ1-6	TGCGCCAGCAGCTTGGACCCCCGGGACAGCAATAATTCACCCCTCCACTTT	CASSLDPRDSNNSPLHF
15	.	TRBD2	TRBV7-8	TRBJ2-3	TGTGCCAGCAGCTTAGTTACTAGCGGGAGATATACGCAGTATTTT	CASSLVTSGRYTQYF
15	.	TRBD1	TRBV19	TRBJ1-1	TGTGCCAGTAGTCCACGGGACAGAATGAACACTGAAGCTTTCTTT	CASSPRDRMNTEAFF
12	.	.	TRBV5-1	TRBJ1-1	TGCGCCAGCAGTGATTCGGGAACTGAAGCTTTCTTT	CASSDSGTEAFF
16	once	TRBD2	TRBV7-2	TRBJ2-7	TGTGCCAGCAGCTTTTTCCTAGCGGGGGTGAACTACGAGCAGTACTTC	CASSFFLAGVNYEQYF
17	.	.	TRBV6-1	TRBJ2-2	TGTGCCAGCAGTGAAGCACGGGGGCCAGAAAACACCGGGGAGCTGTTTTTT	CASSEARGPENTGELFF
19	.	TRBD2	TRBV27	TRBJ2-3	TGTGCCAGCAGTCTCGGGGCTAGCGGGAGGGCCGTTAGCACAGATACGCAGTATTTT	CASSLGASGRAVSTDTQYF
14	once	.	TRBV9	TRBJ2-7	TGTGCCAGCAGCGTAGATTGGGGAGACTACGAGCAGTACTTC	CASSVDWGDYEQYF
15	.	TRBD1	TRBV4-1	TRBJ2-7	TGCGCCAGCAGCCAGCCCGGGACAGGGGTCGACGAGCAGTACTTC	CASSQPGTGVDEQYF
16	.	.	TRBV30	TRBJ2-6	TGTGCCTGGAGTGGAATCCCTCTCTCTGGGGCCAACGTCCTGACTTTC	CAWSGIPLSGANVLTF
16	once	.	TRBV7-9	TRBJ2-3	TGTGCCAGCAGCACGCGGGCATACCTTCCCACAGATACGCAGTATTTT	CASSTRAYLPTDTQYF
14	.	TRBD2	TRBV19	TRBJ2-1	TGTGCCAGTTCTAGCGGGAGCTCCTACAATGAGCAGTTCTTC	CASSSGSSYNEQFF
18	.	TRBD2	TRBV27	TRBJ2-2	TGTGCCAGCAGCCCCCTTCTCGCGGGGGGGCCGAACACCGGGGAGCTGTTTTTT	CASSPLLAGGPNTGELFF
17	.	TRBD1	TRBV2	TRBJ2-5	TGTGCCAGCAGTGTTCTATGGACAGGGGGCGCGGAGGAGACCCAGTACTTC	CASSVLWTGGAEETQYF
14	.	.	TRBV29-1	TRBJ1-3	TGCAGCGTTAAGTCCCCAGGGGCTGGAAACACCATATATTTT	CSVKSPGAGNTIYF
11	.	TRBD1	TRBV10-1	TRBJ2-7	TGCGCCAGCACTCGGACAGGGGAGCAGTACTTC	CASTRTGEQYF
10	.	.	TRBV6-5	TRBJ2-3	TGTGCCAGCTGGGGAGATACGCAGTATTTT	CASWGDTQYF
14	.	.	TRBV2	TRBJ2-5	TGTGCCAGCAGTGATCTTAGCGGCCAAGAGACCCAGTACTTC	CASSDLSGQETQYF
13	.	.	TRBV6-5	TRBJ2-3	TGTGCCAGCAGTTACGGAGGCGCAGATACGCAGTATTTT	CASSYGGADTQYF
13	.	TRBD1	TRBV6-5	TRBJ1-5	TGTGCCAGCAGCTACCAGGAACAGGGGTCCCAGCATTTT	CASSYQEQGSQHF
13	.	.	TRBV6-1	TRBJ2-1	TGTGCCAGCAGTGAATTTGGGGACAATGAGCAGTTCTTC	CASSEFGDNEQFF
17	.	.	TRBV4-3	TRBJ2-7	TGCGCCAGCAGCCAAGATCCCGGCAGGGGGGAGACCTACGAGCAGTACTTC	CASSQDPGRGETYEQYF
14	.	TRBD1	TRBV5-6	TRBJ2-1	TGTGCCAGCAGCACCACAGGGGCGGTGAGGGAGCAGTTCTTC	CASSTTGAVREQFF
15	.	TRBD1	TRBV4-3	TRBJ2-3	TGCGCCAGCAGCCAAGATGCAGGGGGTTATGATACGCAGTATTTT	CASSQDAGGYDTQYF
16	.	.	TRBV25-1	TRBJ1-4	TGTGCCAGCAGTGACTTTGGGGAAGCAACTAATGAAAAACTGTTTTTT	CASSDFGEATNEKLFF